This T cell receptor (beta chain) was observed in a study of beta chain features in type 1 diabetes. Study-wide findings and caveats: The study found moderately but significantly shorter TCRB CDR3s in all four CD4+ subsets of Type 1 diabetes patients.

In the case of this clone: What it binds is unknown.

CD45RO/CCR7/CD25/CD127/CD95/CD27 separated CD4+ naive, central memory, regulatory and stem cell-like memory cells by sorting. The entirety of the isolated RNA underwent reverse transcription, so expressed TCRB transcripts were sequenced. Repertoires were generated with immunoSEQ multiplex PCR, while TCRdb's copy carries only in-frame clones and drops some. The sample has about 180,000 clones, less than 9.5% seen once; the top ten hold more than 0.75%. Trimming cost V 0 bases and J 0 bases, with 5 bases left between them. The CDR3 extends over 15 amino acids. CDR1 is SGHNT, CDR2 YENEEA, per germline. Sequenced: central memory CD4+ T cells from blood. This receptor was taken from a woman aged 40 to 50 with type 1 diabetes. The V and J genes are TRBV11-3 and TRBJ2-2, with D hard to call. The CDR3 is CASSLDRTNTGELFF. CDR3 in DNA: TGTGCCAGCAGCTTAGACAGGACGAACACCGGGGAGCTGTTTTTT.